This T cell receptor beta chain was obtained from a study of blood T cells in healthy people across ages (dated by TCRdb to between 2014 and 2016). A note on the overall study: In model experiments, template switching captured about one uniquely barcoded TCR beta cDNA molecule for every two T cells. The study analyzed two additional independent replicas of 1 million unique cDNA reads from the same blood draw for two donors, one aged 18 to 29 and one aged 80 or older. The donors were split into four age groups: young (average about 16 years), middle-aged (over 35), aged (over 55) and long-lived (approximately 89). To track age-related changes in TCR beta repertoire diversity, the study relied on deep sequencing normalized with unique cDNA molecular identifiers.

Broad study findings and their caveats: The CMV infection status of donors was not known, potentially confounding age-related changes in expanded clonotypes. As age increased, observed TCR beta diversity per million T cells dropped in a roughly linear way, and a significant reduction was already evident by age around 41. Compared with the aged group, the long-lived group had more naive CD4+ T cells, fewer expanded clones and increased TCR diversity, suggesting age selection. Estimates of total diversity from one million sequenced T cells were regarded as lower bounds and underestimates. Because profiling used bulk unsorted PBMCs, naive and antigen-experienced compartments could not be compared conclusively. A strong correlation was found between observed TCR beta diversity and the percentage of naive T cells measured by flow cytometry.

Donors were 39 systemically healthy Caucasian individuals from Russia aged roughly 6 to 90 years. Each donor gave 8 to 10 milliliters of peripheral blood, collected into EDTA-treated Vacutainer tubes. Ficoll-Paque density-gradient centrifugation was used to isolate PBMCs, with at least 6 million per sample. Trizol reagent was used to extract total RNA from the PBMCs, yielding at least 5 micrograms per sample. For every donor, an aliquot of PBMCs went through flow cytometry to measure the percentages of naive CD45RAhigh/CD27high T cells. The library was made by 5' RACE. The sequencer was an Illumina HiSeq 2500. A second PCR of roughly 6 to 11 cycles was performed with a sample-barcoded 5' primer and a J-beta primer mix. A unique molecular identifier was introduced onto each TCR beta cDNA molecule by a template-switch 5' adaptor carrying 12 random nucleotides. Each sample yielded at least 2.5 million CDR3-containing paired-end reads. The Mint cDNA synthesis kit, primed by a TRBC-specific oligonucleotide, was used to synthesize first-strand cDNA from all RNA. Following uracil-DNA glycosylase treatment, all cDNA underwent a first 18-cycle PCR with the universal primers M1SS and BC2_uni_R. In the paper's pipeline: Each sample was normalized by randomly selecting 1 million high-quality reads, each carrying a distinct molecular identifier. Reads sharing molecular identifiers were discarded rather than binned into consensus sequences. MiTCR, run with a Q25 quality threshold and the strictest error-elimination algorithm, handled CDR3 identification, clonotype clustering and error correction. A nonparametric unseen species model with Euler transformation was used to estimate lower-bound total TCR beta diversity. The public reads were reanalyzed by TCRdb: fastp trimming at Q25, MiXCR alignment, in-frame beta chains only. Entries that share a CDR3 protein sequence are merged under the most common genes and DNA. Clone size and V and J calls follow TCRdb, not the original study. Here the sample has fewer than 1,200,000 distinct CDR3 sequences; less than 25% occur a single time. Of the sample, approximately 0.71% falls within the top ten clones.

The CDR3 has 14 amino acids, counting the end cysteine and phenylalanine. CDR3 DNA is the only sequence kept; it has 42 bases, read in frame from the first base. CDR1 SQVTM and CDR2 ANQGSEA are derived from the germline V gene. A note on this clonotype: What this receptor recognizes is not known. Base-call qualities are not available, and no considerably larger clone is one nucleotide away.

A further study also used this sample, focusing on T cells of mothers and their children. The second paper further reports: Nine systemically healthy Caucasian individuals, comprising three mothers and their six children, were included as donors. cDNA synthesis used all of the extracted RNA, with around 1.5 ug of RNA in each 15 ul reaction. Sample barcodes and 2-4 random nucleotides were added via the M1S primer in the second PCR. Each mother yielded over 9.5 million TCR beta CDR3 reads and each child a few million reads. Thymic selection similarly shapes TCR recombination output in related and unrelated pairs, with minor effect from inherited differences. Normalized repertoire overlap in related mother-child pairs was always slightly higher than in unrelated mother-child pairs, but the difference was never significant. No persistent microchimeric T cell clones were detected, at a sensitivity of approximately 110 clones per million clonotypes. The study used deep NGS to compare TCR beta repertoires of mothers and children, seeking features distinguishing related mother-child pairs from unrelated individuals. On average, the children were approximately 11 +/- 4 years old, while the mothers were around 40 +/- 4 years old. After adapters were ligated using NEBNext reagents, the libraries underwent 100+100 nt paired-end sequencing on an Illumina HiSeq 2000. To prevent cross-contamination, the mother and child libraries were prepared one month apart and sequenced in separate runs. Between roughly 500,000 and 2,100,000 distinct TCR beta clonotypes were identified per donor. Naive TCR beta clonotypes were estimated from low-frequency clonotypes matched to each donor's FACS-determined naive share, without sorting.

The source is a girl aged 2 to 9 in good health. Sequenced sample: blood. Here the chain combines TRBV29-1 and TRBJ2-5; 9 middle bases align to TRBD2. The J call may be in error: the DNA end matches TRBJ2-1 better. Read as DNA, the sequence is TGCAGCGTTGATAGCCTAGCGGGGAGCGATGAGCAGTTCTTC. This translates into CSVDSLAGSDEQFF.